This T cell receptor (beta chain) was sequenced in a study of technical replicates of blood from several donors. Repertoires were generated with immunoSEQ multiplex PCR, while TCRdb's copy carries only in-frame clones and drops some. Here the sample spans approximately 65,000 clones, around 84% being singletons. This clone was seen a single time. Sequenced: PBMCs. This TCR was sampled from a human donor in good health. Some clones in this sample may be carry-over from other donors' samples.

The CDR3 nucleotides are TGTGCCAGCAGCTTTTCACTTAACTATGGCTACACCTTC. This sequence encodes CASSFSLNYGYTF. The chain carries TRBV7-8 and TRBJ1-2, with D uncertain. CDR1 SGHVS and CDR2 FQNEAQ come from the germline V gene. Trimming removed 3 bases from V and 1 base from J, with 6 bases in between. There are 13 residues in the CDR3.